The sequence of this T cell receptor beta chain was determined in a study of blood T cell repertoires in COVID-19. Across the study: Spain, Italy and the United States supplied samples that represented acute and convalescent COVID-19. In each case, the material was cDNA or gDNA derived from T cells, B-cell-depleted T cells, or PBMCs.

Cohort assignment relied on participant-reported clinical history. The CDR3 runs 15 residues. V trimming: 1 base; J trimming: 6 bases; junction bases outside the gene matches: 9. Germline assignment: CDR1 SGHDN and CDR2 FVKESK. Original data processing: Amplified reference gene primers provided the basis for estimating nucleated cell counts. Libraries were prepared by immunoSEQ multiplex PCR; TCRdb keeps only in-frame clonotypes and omits some of them. The V and J calls and clone size come from that table; D and trimming were worked out from the DNA. The sample comprises a few hundred thousand clones, approximately 83% of which are singletons, and around 3.5% rests with the top ten.

J is TRBJ2-7 and V is TRBV14, with 7 nucleotides matching TRBD2. The sequenced sample consisted of PBMCs or T cells enriched from blood (not recorded which). This receptor was identified in a man aged 45-65 years who had recovered from COVID-19. The CDR3 sequence: CASSQARGGPSEQYF. The CDR3 coding sequence is TGTGCCAGCAGCCAAGCTCGGGGAGGGCCAAGCGAGCAGTACTTC. Full variable domain (rest looked up from reference TRBV14 and TRBJ2-7): EAGVTQFPSHSVIEKGQTVTLRCDPISGHDNLYWYRRVMGKEIKFLLHFVKESKQDESGMPNNRFLAERTGGTYSTLKVQPAELEDSGVYFCASSQARGGPSEQYFGPGTRLTVT.